These T cell receptor beta chains were read from a single sample in a study of blood T cells in healthy people across ages. Using its own MiXCR run on the 5' RACE reads, TCRdb lists one record per CDR3 protein. This sample yields roughly 1,300,000 distinct CDR3 sequences, of which roughly 59% are seen a single time; more than 6% belongs to the top ten. The sample was blood. The receptors were sampled from a man younger than 35 in good health. The CDR3 runs from the conserved cysteine through the conserved F or W. The D gene is left open where the match is weak. Clone size is given for some rows only: seen once, a few or many times, or a class if the clone is expanded.

V,J,size,D,DNA,CDR3
TRBV7-9,TRBJ2-7,few,-,TGTGCCAGCAGCGCCCCGGTCCTCTACGAGCAGTACTTC,CASSAPVLYEQYF
TRBV20-1,TRBJ2-3,-,-,TGCAGCGCATGGGGGGGGGCGAGCACAGATACGCAGTATTTT,CSAWGGASTDTQYF
TRBV27,TRBJ2-5,few,TRBD2,TGTGCCAGCAGTCCCGGACTAGTTCGGGAGACCCAGTACTTC,CASSPGLVRETQYF
TRBV6-2/TRBV6-3,TRBJ2-7,few,-,TGTGCCAGCAGTCCCGGTACTTCCCTCTACGAGCAGTACTTC,CASSPGTSLYEQYF
TRBV11-2,TRBJ2-3,few,-,TGTGCCAGCAGCTTAGACGCAGGGGCTAACACAGATACGCAGTATTTT,CASSLDAGANTDTQYF
TRBV7-6,TRBJ2-3,-,-,TGTGCCAGCAGCTTACAGGGGGGCCAAAGAGATACGCAGTATTTT,CASSLQGGQRDTQYF
TRBV28,TRBJ2-1,-,TRBD1,TGTGCCAGCAGTTTGACCTCCGGGACAGGGGGCTTTAATGAGCAGTTCTTC,CASSLTSGTGGFNEQFF
TRBV10-2,TRBJ1-2,-,TRBD1,TGCGCCAGCAGAGACAGGGACTATGGCTACACCTTC,CASRDRDYGYTF
TRBV10-3,TRBJ2-7,few,-,TGTGCCATCAGTGATCGACAGTCCTACGAGCAGTACTTC,CAISDRQSYEQYF
TRBV29-1,TRBJ2-7,-,-,TGCAGTGCCAGGGACGCCAGCTCCTACGAGCAGTACTTC,CSARDASSYEQYF
TRBV5-1,TRBJ2-7,-,-,TGTGCCAGCAGCTGGACGGAGGGGGCTGTCTACGAGCAGTACTTC,CASSWTEGAVYEQYF
TRBV6-2/TRBV6-3,TRBJ2-3,few,TRBD2,TGTGCCACCAGACTAGCGGGGGCCTCAGATACGCAGTATTTT,CATRLAGASDTQYF
TRBV5-5,TRBJ2-5,-,-,TGTGCCAGCAGGAAGAACGAGAATCAAGAGACCCAGTACTTC,CASRKNENQETQYF
TRBV3-1,TRBJ2-1,-,-,TGTGCCAGCAGCCAAGCCCGATATTTTTCCGCGGGGCAGTTCTTC,CASSQARYFSAGQFF
TRBV20-1,TRBJ1-1,once,TRBD1,TGCAGTGCTAGGGAAAGGGACAGCCTTTTAGCTTTCTTT,CSARERDSLLAFF
TRBV20-1,TRBJ2-4,-,TRBD2,TGCAGTGCCACTCTAGCCGGGACTAGCGGGAGAAGGGGCAAAAACATTCAGTACTTC,CSATLAGTSGRRGKNIQYF
TRBV20-1,TRBJ1-2,-,-,TGCAGTATAGAGGGGGGGCTCTATGGCTACACCTTC,CSIEGGLYGYTF
TRBV6-6,TRBJ2-5,-,-,TGTGCCAGCACCCCCGGTGGGGCAGAGACCCAGTACTTC,CASTPGGAETQYF
TRBV7-8,TRBJ2-7,-,-,TGTGCCAGCAGCTTAGAGGGACCCCGGCGAGAGCAGTACTTC,CASSLEGPRREQYF
TRBV2,TRBJ2-1,-,-,TGTGCCAGCAGTGAAGCTTCGACAGAAAATGAGCAGTTCTTC,CASSEASTENEQFF
TRBV4-1,TRBJ2-7,-,-,TGCGCCAGCAGCCAAGAGGACATGGCCTACGAGCAGTACTTC,CASSQEDMAYEQYF
TRBV7-9,TRBJ2-2,once,-,TGTGCCAGCAGCTTATTTGCGGACGGGGAGCTGTTTTTT,CASSLFADGELFF
TRBV4-2,TRBJ2-5,-,TRBD2,TGTGCCAGCAGCCCACCTAGCGGAGGGAAAGAGACCCAGTACTTC,CASSPPSGGKETQYF
TRBV7-9,TRBJ2-3,-,TRBD2,TGTGCCAGCAGCCGAACGCTAGCGGGATACACAGATACGCAGTATTTT,CASSRTLAGYTDTQYF
TRBV29-1,TRBJ2-7,-,TRBD2,TGCAGCGTGGTCGACCGACTAGCGGATTACGAGCAGTACTTC,CSVVDRLADYEQYF
TRBV27,TRBJ2-7,-,-,TGTGCCAGCAGATCCCTCGGAGCCTCGGGGGAGCAGTACTTC,CASRSLGASGEQYF
TRBV25-1,TRBJ2-7,-,-,TGTGCCAGCAGTACAGGTTACCTCCACGAGCAGTACTTC,CASSTGYLHEQYF
TRBV12-3/TRBV12-4,TRBJ2-2,few,TRBD1,TGTGCCAGCAGTCCAGGGGGCCCCGGGGAGCTGTTTTTT,CASSPGGPGELFF
TRBV28,TRBJ2-7,-,-,TGTGCCAGCAGTTTATTCGCGGGGCCCGAGCAGTACTTC,CASSLFAGPEQYF
TRBV15,TRBJ2-7,-,-,TGTGCCACCAGCAGGGGCCTCCTCTACGAGCAGTACTTC,CATSRGLLYEQYF
TRBV29-1,TRBJ1-1,few,-,TGCGCCGGGAGGTTCATGAACACTGAAGCTTTCTTT,CAGRFMNTEAFF
TRBV29-1,TRBJ1-1,-,-,TGCAGCGTTGTTCCAGATGGGAACTCTGAAGCTTTCTTT,CSVVPDGNSEAFF
TRBV20-1,TRBJ2-3,-,TRBD1,TGCAGTGCTAGGGGACAGACTAGCACAGATACGCAGTATTTT,CSARGQTSTDTQYF
TRBV4-3,TRBJ1-4,few,-,TGCGCCAGCAGCCATCTCGGGGGGCGGGAAAAACTGTTTTTT,CASSHLGGREKLFF
TRBV5-8,TRBJ1-5,-,TRBD1,TGTGCCAGCAGCTTGGCCAGGGGGCGGTTTAGTCAGCCCCAGCATTTT,CASSLARGRFSQPQHF
TRBV6-5,TRBJ1-2,-,TRBD1,TGTGCCAGCAGAGAGACAGGGCGCTATGGCTACACCTTC,CASRETGRYGYTF
TRBV6-5,TRBJ1-6,-,-,TGTGCCAGCAGTTACTCAGGGTTTAGTCGCAGGACCTATAATTCACCCCTCCACTTT,CASSYSGFSRRTYNSPLHF
TRBV25-1,TRBJ2-7,few,-,TGTGCCAGCAGTCCCTATCACGAGCAGTACTTC,CASSPYHEQYF
TRBV27,TRBJ2-1,-,TRBD2,TGTGCCAGCAGTCCGCTAACATTGACTAGCGGGAGAACCGCATACAATGAGCAGTTCTTC,CASSPLTLTSGRTAYNEQFF
TRBV27,TRBJ2-1,-,-,TGTGCCAGCAGTTGGGGCTCGGGGCCCATTGTCAATGAGCAGTTCTTC,CASSWGSGPIVNEQFF
TRBV27,TRBJ2-4,-,-,TGTGCCATCAGTTTAATTTCGGGTACCACACCGTCGATTGAGAACATTCAGTACTTC,CAISLISGTTPSIENIQYF
TRBV29-1,TRBJ1-2,-,TRBD1,TGCAGCGTTACCCAGGGGGGGGGGTATGGCTACACCTTC,CSVTQGGGYGYTF
TRBV15,TRBJ1-5,few,TRBD1,TGTGCCACCAGCAGAGGACAGGGGTTTCAGCCCCAGCATTTT,CATSRGQGFQPQHF